This passage covers 28 T cell receptor beta chains from one sample sequenced in a study of regulatory T cells in long-lasting Graves disease. Libraries of TCR beta came from iRepertoire HTBI primers plus Arm-PCR of CDR3 regions. A single record per CDR3 protein comes from TCRdb applying MiXCR to the multiplex PCR reads. The sample yields over 200,000 distinct CDR3 sequences, 18% seen once. As to time point: newly diagnosed GD, antithyroid drugs for less than 3 months. PBMC RNA was the source of the TCR library. The same data also went into a second study, on T cells in Graves' hyperthyroidism and ophthalmopathy.

The sequences come from peripheral blood mononuclear cells (PBMCs), collected at new diagnosis, from a patient treated with antithyroid drugs. These receptor sequences come from a woman younger than 45 with Graves disease.

The chain links TRBV6-4 to TRBJ2-1, with D perhaps assigned TRBD1 or TRBD2 (6 bases each). This CDR3 comprises 16 residues. Between the trimmed V and J ends, which lost 0 bases and 2 bases, there was a span of 11 bases. Germline V gene sequence: CDR1 MRHNA, CDR2 SNTAGT. DNA of the CDR3: TGTGCCAGCAGTGACTCGCCGGGGGCCCCCTACAATGAGCAGTTCTTC. This codes for CASSDSPGAPYNEQFF.

The sample holds many counts of this clonotype. This rearrangement joins TRBV7-9 to TRBJ1-4; D might be TRBD1 (5 bases). Germline V gene sequence: CDR1 SEHNR, CDR2 FQNEAQ (reference sequence). V was pared by 5 bases and J by 0 bases, with 16 bases between. CDR3 length equals 17 residues. CDR3 loop: CASSRIMGTATNEKLFF. The CDR3 region has the DNA TGTGCCAGCAGCCGCATAATGGGGACTGCAACTAATGAAAAACTGTTTTTT. The full variable domain, its missing parts supplied by reference TRBV7-9 and TRBJ1-4, is DTGVSQNPRHKITKRGQNVTFRCDPISEHNRLYWYRQTLGQGPEFLTYFQNEAQLEKSRLLSDRFSAERPKGSFSTLEIQRTEQGDSAMYLCASSRIMGTATNEKLFFGSGTQLSVL.

With regard to this clonotype: A read error is the likely source, as a far larger clone sits one nucleotide away. The chain combines TRBV5-4 with TRBJ1-1; D remains ambiguous. The CDR3 totals 13 residues. Germline V CDR1 and CDR2: SGHNT, YYREEE (reference sequence). The CDR3 DNA is TGTGTCAGCAGCCTTCTGGGGAGCACTGAAGCTTTCTTT. Protein product: CVSSLLGSTEAFF.

Comment on this clonotype: A read error is likely here: a far larger clone is one base away. The CDR3 region is CAGSSRLAPHEQFF. In DNA, the CDR3 is TGTGCCGGCAGCTCGAGACTAGCTCCCCATGAGCAGTTCTTC. The chain couples TRBV5-5 to TRBJ2-1; 7 bases are shared with TRBD2. Germline V gene data show CDR1 as SGHKS and CDR2 as YYEKEE (reference sequence). The CDR3 totals 14 residues.

Comments on this clonotype: This is likely an artifact of a read error, given a far larger clone one base away. The CDR3 protein is CASSFREHRTEAFF. In DNA, the CDR3 is TGTGCCAGCAGCTTTAGGGAACATCGAACTGAAGCTTTCTTT. V usage is TRBV11-2 and J usage is TRBJ1-1, with D unresolved. The germline V gene has CDR1 SGHAT and CDR2 FQNNGV. Trimming stripped 3 bases from V and 5 bases from J, with 13 bases between. The length of the CDR3 is 14 residues.

This clonotype was detected many times. The J gene is TRBJ1-3, the V gene TRBV3-1; D is unresolved. The germline CDR1 and CDR2 sequences are LGHDT and YNNKEL (reference sequence). V was clipped by 6 bases and J by 3 bases, with 6 bases between them. The CDR3 runs to 12 residues. This CDR3 is CASRAFGNTIYF. The CDR3 nucleotides read TGTGCCAGCAGAGCCTTTGGAAACACCATATATTTT.

This clonotype was detected ten times or more. The chain uses TRBV20-1 and TRBJ2-5; TRBD2 agrees at 15 bases. Per germline, CDR1 DFQATT and CDR2 SNEGSKA (reference sequence). The V gene end was trimmed by 1 base and the J gene end by 5 bases; junction bases not matched to a gene: 8. The CDR3 consists of 17 residues. CDR3 residues: CSARAGTSGGSLETQYF. CDR3 nucleotides: TGCAGTGCTAGAGCCGGGACTAGCGGGGGGTCTCTGGAGACCCAGTACTTC.

This clonotype was recorded a few times. The rearrangement joins TRBV24-1 to TRBJ2-5; 7 bases align to TRBD1. With V trimmed by 12 bases and J by 1 base, 4 bases remained unmatched. From germline, CDR1 is KGHDR and CDR2 SFDVKD. The CDR3 extends over 12 amino acids. CDR3: CASGQLQETQYF. In nucleotides, the CDR3 is TGTGCCTCGGGACAGCTCCAAGAGACCCAGTACTTC.

Remarks on this clonotype: A much larger clone differs by one base, so this may be a read error. The chain carries TRBV6-9 and TRBJ2-7; D not resolved. CDR3 length: 13 amino acids. Per germline, CDR1 MNHGY and CDR2 SVAAGI. CDR3 in amino acids: CASSLTLTHERYF. The DNA for the CDR3 is TGTGCCAGCAGTTTGACTCTGACCCACGAGCGGTACTTC.

This clonotype occurred a few times. V and J are TRBV5-4 and TRBJ2-3; 14 nucleotides match TRBD2. The CDR3 is 18 amino acids. With V trimmed by 4 bases and J by 2 bases, 9 bases remained unmatched. Germline V gives CDR1 SGHNT, CDR2 YYREEE (reference sequence). CDR3 amino acids: CASSPGLAGGSPTDTQYF. CDR3 DNA sequence: TGTGCCAGCAGCCCAGGACTAGCGGGGGGCTCGCCCACAGATACGCAGTATTTT. Together with reference TRBV5-4 and TRBJ2-3, the CDR3 gives the full variable domain: ETGVTQSPTHLIKTRGQQVTLRCSSQSGHNTVSWYQQALGQGPQFIFQYYREEENGRGNFPPRFSGLQFPNYSSELNVNALELDDSALYLCASSPGLAGGSPTDTQYFGPGTRLTVL.

This chain connects TRBV5-1 to TRBJ2-7, with a possible D match to TRBD2 (6 bases). The CDR3 is 14 residues long. V was trimmed by 2 bases and J by 2 bases, leaving 11 bases between them. Germline-derived CDR1 and CDR2 are SGHRS and YFSETQ. The CDR3 DNA follows: TGCGCCAGCAGCTTTACAGGCGGGACCTACGAGCAGTACTTC. It is translated as CASSFTGGTYEQYF.

This clonotype showed up just a few times. A read error is likely here: a far larger clone is one base away. This chain links TRBV2 with TRBJ2-7, with a possible D match to TRBD2 (7 bases). The CDR3 totals 14 residues. Trimming removed 5 bases from V and 7 bases from J, with 18 bases in between. Germline values: CDR1 SNHLY, CDR2 FYNNEI. CDR3 protein: CASSPPRGADEQYF. The CDR3 coding sequence is TGTGCCAGCAGTCCCCCCCGGGGGGCCGATGAGCAGTACTTC.

This clonotype was seen a few times. V usage is TRBV19 and J usage is TRBJ2-2, with 11 nucleotides matching TRBD2. Germline lookup yields CDR1 LNHDA and CDR2 SQIVND (reference sequence). CDR3 length: 16 residues. Germline trimming cut 5 bases from V and 4 bases from J; bases unmatched to any gene: 6. The CDR3 DNA reads TGTGCCAGTAGTGTTCTAGCGGGGGGTTTCACCGGGGAGCTGTTTTTT. This sequence encodes CASSVLAGGFTGELFF.

In this sample, this clonotype turned up many times. This chain links TRBV20-1 with TRBJ2-3; TRBD2 matches 9 bases. Germline CDR1 reads DFQATT; CDR2 reads SNEGSKA (reference sequence). V trimming: 3 bases; J trimming: 11 bases; junction bases outside the gene matches: 12. This CDR3 has 14 amino acids. CDR3 nucleotide sequence: TGCAGTGCTAGGCAAGCGGGGGGCCGTCGACAGCAGTATTTT. This sequence encodes CSARQAGGRRQQYF.

This clonotype appeared many times. The chain joins TRBV2 to TRBJ1-1, with D maybe TRBD1 (6 bases). The CDR3 is made up of 14 amino acids. The V and J ends lost 6 bases and 0 bases respectively, with 11 bases between them. Germline lookup yields CDR1 SNHLY and CDR2 FYNNEI. CDR3 region: CASRGQMMNTEAFF. The DNA of the CDR3 is TGTGCCAGCAGAGGACAGATGATGAACACTGAAGCTTTCTTT.

This chain uses TRBV9 with TRBJ1-5; D gene unclear. The V gene lost 0 bases and the J gene lost 0 bases, with 7 bases spanning the gap. The CDR3 spans 15 residues. CDR1 and CDR2 from the germline V gene are SGDLS and YYNGEE. The CDR3 DNA reads as TGTGCCAGCAGCGTAGGGTCAAGTAGCAATCAGCCCCAGCATTTT. This encodes CASSVGSSSNQPQHF.

By share of the sample, this clonotype is medium-sized. The CDR3, as DNA: TGTGCCAGCAGCTTGATTGGACAGGGCAATGAGCAGTTCTTC. It is translated as CASSLIGQGNEQFF. The chain has TRBV5-5 and TRBJ2-1; 8 nucleotides match TRBD1. The CDR3 contains 14 residues. Per the germline V gene, CDR1 is SGHKS and CDR2 is YYEKEE (reference sequence). V shed 1 base and J 6 bases; nucleotides not matched to a gene: 3. The entire variable domain, with the rest obtained from reference TRBV5-5 and TRBJ2-1, is as follows: DAGVTQSPTHLIKTRGQQVTLRCSPISGHKSVSWYQQVLGQGPQFIFQYYEKEERGRGNFPDRFSARQFPNYSSELNVNALLLGDSALYLCASSLIGQGNEQFFGPGTRLTVL.

This clonotype was seen repeatedly, ten times or more. The chain has TRBV20-1 and TRBJ1-2; perhaps TRBD1 as D (5 bases). The CDR3 consists of 12 residues. CDR1 is DFQATT, CDR2 SNEGSKA, per germline (reference sequence). V was pared by 0 bases and J by 8 bases, with 10 bases between. The CDR3 DNA is TGCAGTGCTAGAGATTCAGGGCACGGCTACACCTTC. Translation: CSARDSGHGYTF.

A word on this clonotype: This may arise from a read error, as a much more abundant clone is one base away. The chain has TRBV2 and TRBJ2-3, with 12 bases that match TRBD1. This CDR3 comprises 15 residues. The V gene's germline CDR1 is SNHLY and CDR2 FYNNEI. In DNA form, the CDR3 reads TGTGTCAGCAGTGAAGAGGGACAGGGGGCGCATACGCAGTATTTT. The encoded protein is CVSSEEGQGAHTQYF.

This chain connects TRBV6-9 to TRBJ2-1, with 14 bases lining up with TRBD2. The CDR3 consists of 18 residues. With 2 bases clipped from V and 1 base from J, the junction kept 4 bases outside the gene matches. Germline CDR1 and CDR2: MNHGY and SVAAGI. Here the CDR3 DNA reads TGTGCCAGCAGTTATGGGACTAGCGGGGGATTTTCCTACAATGAGCAGTTCTTC. Encoded protein: CASSYGTSGGFSYNEQFF.

V is TRBV5-1 and J is TRBJ2-3; D gene unclear. Trimming stripped 4 bases from V and 6 bases from J, with 12 bases between. The CDR3 is 13 residues long. In germline, CDR1 is SGHRS, CDR2 YFSETQ. CDR3 residues: CASSTDLSDTQYF. CDR3 in DNA: TGCGCCAGCAGCACCGACCTCTCCGATACGCAGTATTTT.

This clonotype was seen only a few times. A far larger clone is off by one base, so a read error is likely. The chain couples TRBV2 to TRBJ2-7; 9 nucleotides line up with TRBD2. The CDR3 is made up of 15 amino acids. Germline CDR1 reads SNHLY; CDR2 reads FYNNEI. Trimming cost V 6 bases and J 7 bases; bases outside gene matches: 13. CDR3 nucleotides: TGTGCCAGCAGAACAACTAGCGGGTTTTACAATGAGCAGTACTTC. Amino acid sequence: CASRTTSGFYNEQYF. Together with reference TRBV2 and TRBJ2-7, the CDR3 gives the full variable domain: EPEVTQTPSHQVTQMGQEVILRCVPISNHLYFYWYRQILGQKVEFLVSFYNNEISEKSEIFDDQFSVERPDGSNFTLKIRSTKLEDSAMYFCASRTTSGFYNEQYFGPGTRLTVT.

This clonotype came up many times. The V gene is TRBV27, the J gene TRBJ2-7, with D tentatively TRBD1 (6 bases). The V gene's germline CDR1 is MNHEY and CDR2 SMNVEV (reference sequence). V was cut by 5 bases and J by 3 bases, with 20 bases left in between. The CDR3 spans 16 residues. CDR3 protein: CASSPAGRQAGYEQYF. In DNA, the CDR3 is TGTGCCAGCAGTCCGGCAGGGAGACAGGCCGGCTACGAGCAGTACTTC.

This clonotype was detected once. The genes are TRBV28 and TRBJ2-1, with D possibly TRBD2 on 5 matching bases. The J call may be wrong; the DNA end is better matched by TRBJ2-5. The CDR3 covers 14 residues. Germline CDR1 and CDR2: MDHEN and SYDVKM. The CDR3 region is CASSLGSGQETQYF. The CDR3 DNA is TGTGCCAGCAGTTTAGGCAGCGGCCAAGAGACCCAGTACTTC.

For this clonotype: It may be a read error: a sequence one base away is much more abundant. This chain uses TRBV11-2 with TRBJ1-5, with D possibly TRBD1 on 5 matching bases. The CDR3 consists of 13 residues. Germline V gene sequence: CDR1 SGHAT, CDR2 FQNNGV. V lost 9 bases, J lost 3 bases, and 12 bases lay in between. In DNA form, the CDR3 reads TGTGCCAGTAACCGGGACGTCAATCAGCCCCAGCATTTT. The encoded protein is CASNRDVNQPQHF. The full variable domain, with the rest looked up from reference TRBV11-2 and TRBJ1-5, is EAGVAQSPRYKIIEKRQSVAFWCNPISGHATLYWYQQILGQGPKLLIQFQNNGVVDDSQLPKDRFSAERLKGVDSTLKIQPAKLEDSAVYLCASNRDVNQPQHFGDGTRLSIL.

This clonotype was found many times. V and J are TRBV5-8 and TRBJ1-1; D is ambiguous. Germline CDR1 is SGHTS and CDR2 is YDEGEE. The CDR3 is made up of 11 amino acids. V lost 1 base to trimming and J lost 10 bases, with 8 bases between them. CDR3 protein: CASSLYVAAFF. The CDR3 DNA is TGTGCCAGCAGCTTGTATGTAGCAGCTTTCTTT.

This clonotype came up a few times. The V call is TRBV5-4, the J call TRBJ1-1; D may be TRBD1 (6 bases). The V end lost 3 bases, the J end lost 3 bases, and 9 bases lay between the germline ends. The germline CDR1 and CDR2 sequences are SGHNT and YYREEE (reference sequence). This CDR3 contains 13 residues. This CDR3 is CASSWDIYTEAFF. DNA for the CDR3: TGTGCCAGCAGCTGGGACATCTACACTGAAGCTTTCTTT.

On this clonotype: The junction differs from germline at one of its ends, possibly a read error. Written as DNA, the CDR3 is TGTGCCAGCAGCGTAGGACAGGGGAGCGGCGAGCAGTACTTC. Translation gives CASSVGQGSGEQYF. The V and J genes are TRBV13 and TRBJ2-7; 9 bases line up with TRBD1. The length of the CDR3 is 14 residues. The germline V gene has CDR1 PRHDT and CDR2 FYEKMQ (reference sequence).